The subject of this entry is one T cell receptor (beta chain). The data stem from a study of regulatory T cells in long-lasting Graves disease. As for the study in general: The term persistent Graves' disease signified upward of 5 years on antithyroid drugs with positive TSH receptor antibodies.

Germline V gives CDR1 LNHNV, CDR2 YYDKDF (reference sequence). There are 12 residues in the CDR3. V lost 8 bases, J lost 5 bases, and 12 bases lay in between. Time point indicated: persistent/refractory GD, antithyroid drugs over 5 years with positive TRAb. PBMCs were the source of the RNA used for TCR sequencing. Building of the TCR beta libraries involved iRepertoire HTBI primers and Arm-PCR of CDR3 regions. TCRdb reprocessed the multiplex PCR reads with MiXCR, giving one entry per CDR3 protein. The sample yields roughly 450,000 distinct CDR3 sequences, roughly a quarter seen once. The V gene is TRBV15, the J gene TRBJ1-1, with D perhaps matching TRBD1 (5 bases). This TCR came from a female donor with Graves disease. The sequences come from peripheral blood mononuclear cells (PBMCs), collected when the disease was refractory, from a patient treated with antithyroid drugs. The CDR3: CATGQGLTEAFF. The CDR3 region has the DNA TGTGCCACCGGCCAGGGATTGACTGAAGCTTTCTTT.